The T cell receptor beta chain described here comes from a study of cytomegalovirus exposure and HLA in healthy donors. Study results and limitations: As a later analysis showed, a missense DCLRE1C variant was linked to trimming of TCR beta V- and J-genes.

Germline-derived CDR1 and CDR2 are MDHEN and SYDVKM. The CDR3 sequence is 16 residues long. The V segment lost 4 bases and the J segment 8 bases; nucleotides outside the gene matches: 11. This clone has just a few counts. What it recognizes is unknown. This PCR relied on a set of 60 Vbeta primers and 13 Jbeta primers. Generated by immunoSEQ multiplex PCR, the TCRdb table keeps only in-frame clones and is missing some. Of more than 110,000 clones detected, about 78% appear once; the ten largest clones hold around 7%. The sequenced material came from PBMCs. This sequence originates from a man aged 40-49 years in good health and CMV-seropositive. The chain is built from TRBV28 and TRBJ1-2; 12 bases line up with TRBD1. The CDR3 region has the DNA TGTGCCAGCAGTTCGGGACAGGGGGCGTCGTCAGCCGGCTACACCTTC. Translated, it gives CASSSGQGASSAGYTF.